This T cell receptor (beta chain) is drawn from a study of Ad26.COV2.S vaccination and SARS-CoV-2 variants. Regarding the study as a whole: Total responses of T cells may have been underestimated by the analyses of TCR breadth and depth.

TCRdb's table, derived via immunoSEQ multiplex PCR, lists solely in-frame clones and lacks some. In the table there are roughly 700,000 clones, more than 80% of which are singletons. As to treatment: 15 to 20 received Ad26.COV2.S at low or high dose, single or two shots; about 5 received placebo; per-sample allocation not given. It was on day 63 after the first vaccine or placebo injection that samples were taken. A Boston adult aged 18-55 years was the donor. An Ad26 vector expressing Wuhan-strain SARS-CoV-2 spike served as the vaccine. For this clone: No antigen is known for it.

From germline, CDR1 is SEHNR and CDR2 FQNEAQ (reference sequence). Germline trimming cut 8 bases from V and 0 bases from J; bases unmatched to any gene: 9. This CDR3 region has 16 residues. The TCR comes from a person aged 18-65 years who received the Ad26.COV2.S COVID-19 vaccine or a placebo. The specimen comprised peripheral blood, sampled in a trial of Ad26.COV2.S vaccine versus placebo. V is TRBV7-9 and J is TRBJ1-2, with 10 bases fitting TRBD1. The CDR3 nucleotides read TGTGCCAGCGGTCGGACAGGGGGTTTAGCTAACTATGGCTACACCTTC. Translating gives CASGRTGGLANYGYTF.